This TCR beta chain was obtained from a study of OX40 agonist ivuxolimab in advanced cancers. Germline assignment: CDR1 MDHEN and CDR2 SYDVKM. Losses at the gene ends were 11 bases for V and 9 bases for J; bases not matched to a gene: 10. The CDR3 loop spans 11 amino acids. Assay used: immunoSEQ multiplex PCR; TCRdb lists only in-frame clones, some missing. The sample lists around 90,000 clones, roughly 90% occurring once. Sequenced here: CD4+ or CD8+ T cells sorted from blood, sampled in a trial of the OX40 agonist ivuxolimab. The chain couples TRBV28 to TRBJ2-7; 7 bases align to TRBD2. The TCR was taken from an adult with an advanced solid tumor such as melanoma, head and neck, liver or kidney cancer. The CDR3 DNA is TGTGCCGGAGGTCGGGGGGATCGGCAGTACTTC. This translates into CAGGRGDRQYF.